The 25 T cell receptor beta chains presented below share a single source sample, sequenced in a study of blood T cell repertoires in COVID-19. Using immunoSEQ multiplex PCR, the repertoire was profiled, and TCRdb retains in-frame clones only, with some absent. The sample lists a few hundred thousand clones; about nine tenths were seen once. Sequenced: peripheral blood. The receptors shown here come from a man over 45 with acute or convalescent COVID-19.

This sequence joins TRBV19 and TRBJ1-1; unclear D gene. The CDR3 spans 12 residues. Looked up from germline, CDR1 is LNHDA and CDR2 is SQIVND (reference sequence). V was shortened by 6 bases and J by 8 bases, with 13 bases between the two germline ends. The CDR3: CASRSSDGEAFF. Written as DNA, the CDR3 is TGTGCCAGTAGGAGTTCCGACGGGGAAGCTTTCTTT.

The V call is TRBV28, the J call TRBJ1-2; 7 bases match TRBD1. J lost 1 base, V lost 6 bases, and 5 bases had no gene match. The germline CDR1 and CDR2 sequences are MDHEN and SYDVKM. The CDR3 runs to 14 residues. The CDR3 bases are TGTGCCAGCAGCGAGCCAGGGGGTAACTATGGCTACACCTTC. The encoded protein is CASSEPGGNYGYTF.

This CDR3 is CASSLDRNSPLHF. The DNA for the CDR3 is TGTGCCAGCAGCCTCGACAGGAATTCACCCCTCCACTTT. This chain joins TRBV12-3 or TRBV12-4 and TRBJ1-6; tentative D call: TRBD1 (6 bases). The V and J ends lost 6 bases and 7 bases respectively, with 10 bases between them. This CDR3 is 13 amino acids long.

The rearrangement links TRBV7-9 to TRBJ1-5; D might be TRBD1 (6 bases). V shed 7 bases and J shed 5 bases, with 12 bases lying between them. The germline V gene has CDR1 SEHNR and CDR2 FQNEAQ (reference sequence). This CDR3 is built from 13 residues. In DNA, the CDR3 is TGTGCCAGCAACCTAGGGGGGGATCAGCCCCAGCATTTT. Protein: CASNLGGDQPQHF.

The V call is TRBV4-2, the J call TRBJ1-2; no definite D call. Germline-derived CDR1 and CDR2 are LGHNA and YNFKEQ. Trimming pared 0 bases from V and 4 bases from J, leaving 18 bases between. This CDR3 comprises 17 residues. The CDR3 DNA reads TGTGCCAGCAGCCAAGAAGTTTCGGCGGAGAGATCCTATGGCTACACCTTC. Translated, it gives CASSQEVSAERSYGYTF.

The J gene is TRBJ1-1, the V gene TRBV9; weak D call: TRBD1 (6 bases). Germline CDR1 is SGDLS and CDR2 is YYNGEE. V lost 0 bases and J lost 1, with 7 bases in between. There are 14 residues in the CDR3. CDR3 amino acids: CASSVEQGNTEAFF. The CDR3 coding sequence is TGTGCCAGCAGCGTAGAACAGGGGAACACTGAAGCTTTCTTT.

The chain links TRBV29-1 to TRBJ1-5; D uncertain. Germline CDR1 reads SQVTM; CDR2 reads ANQGSEA. CDR3 length: 12 amino acids. Trimming removed 7 bases from V and 9 bases from J, with 16 bases in between. The CDR3 DNA sequence: TGCAGCGCGGGTCCAGAGGAAGGGCCCCAGCATTTT. This translates into CSAGPEEGPQHF.

V is TRBV2 and J is TRBJ2-2, with TRBD1 as a possible D gene (5 bases). Trimming cost V 1 base and J 4 bases, with 10 bases left between them. CDR3 length equals 15 residues. Germline V gene lookup returns CDR1 SNHLY and CDR2 FYNNEI. The CDR3 region has the DNA TGTGCCAGCAGTGAAGAGGCAGGGCCCACCGGGGAGCTGTTTTTT. It codes for CASSEEAGPTGELFF.

The CDR3 protein is CASSQGNQPQHF. The CDR3 DNA reads TGTGCCAGCAGTCAGGGGAATCAGCCCCAGCATTTT. This rearrangement joins TRBV12-3 or TRBV12-4 to TRBJ1-5; tentative D call: TRBD1 (6 bases). The germline V and J ends were trimmed by 5 bases and 4 bases, with 6 bases remaining between them. The CDR3 extends over 12 amino acids.

This chain connects TRBV25-1 to TRBJ1-2; a possible D gene is TRBD1 (6 bases). V was shortened by 9 bases and J by 7 bases, with 18 bases between the two germline ends. Germline-derived CDR1 and CDR2 are MGHDK and SYGVNS. The CDR3 length is 13 residues. CDR3 nucleotide sequence: TGTGCCAGTATCCCCCCGGGGGGCTCTGGCTACACCTTC. The encoded protein is CASIPPGGSGYTF.

This clone was observed a few times. V is TRBV3-1 (or the pseudogene TRBV3-2) and J is TRBJ1-1; 9 nucleotides line up with TRBD1. CDR3 length: 15 amino acids. Germline CDR1 reads LGHDT; CDR2 reads YNNKEL (reference sequence). Losses at the gene ends were 2 bases for V and 4 bases for J; bases not matched to a gene: 5. The CDR3 DNA is TGTGCCAGCAGCCAACCCGGGACAGGGCTCACTGAAGCTTTCTTT. Amino acids: CASSQPGTGLTEAFF.

As DNA, the CDR3 is TGTGCCTCCGGACAGCGGGGATTACCCGGGGAGCTGTTTTTT. The encoded protein is CASGQRGLPGELFF. V and J are TRBV30 and TRBJ2-2; TRBD2 might be the D (7 bases). The CDR3 loop spans 14 amino acids. V gave up 7 bases and J gave up 6 bases, with 18 bases separating them. CDR1 GTSNPN and CDR2 SVGIG come from the germline V gene (reference sequence).

The V call is TRBV7-3, the J call TRBJ2-3, with 7 bases lining up with TRBD1. J was trimmed by 2 bases and V by 3 bases; bases with no gene match: 2. This CDR3 has 14 amino acids. Germline CDR1 and CDR2: SGHTA and FQGTGA. CDR3 sequence reads: CASSFTGDTDTQYF. In DNA, the CDR3 is TGTGCCAGCAGCTTTACAGGGGACACAGATACGCAGTATTTT. The full variable domain, in which reference TRBV7-3 and TRBJ2-3 provide the parts outside the CDR3, is GAGVSQTPSNKVTEKGKYVELRCDPISGHTALYWYRQSLGQGPEFLIYFQGTGAADDSGLPNDRFFAVRPEGSVSTLKIQRTERGDSAVYLCASSFTGDTDTQYFGPGTRLTVL.

The chain uses TRBV6-1 and TRBJ1-3; D unclear. The CDR3 spans 13 residues. V was trimmed by 0 bases and J by 8 bases, leaving 8 bases between them. Per the germline V gene, CDR1 is MNHNS and CDR2 is SASEGT. CDR3 DNA: TGTGCCAGCAGTGAAGCGCTTCGGGACACCATATATTTT. Amino acid sequence: CASSEALRDTIYF.

With regard to this clone: In the same sample, other DNA sequences code for this CDR3. CDR3 coding DNA: TGTGCCAGCAGCCGAGTGAACACTGAAGCTTTCTTT. Translating it yields CASSRVNTEAFF. This chain joins TRBV7-9 and TRBJ1-1; no clear D gene. The CDR3 loop spans 12 amino acids. V was clipped by 5 bases and J by 0 bases, with 4 bases between them. Per the germline V gene, CDR1 is SEHNR and CDR2 is FQNEAQ (reference sequence).

The chain links TRBV7-9 to TRBJ1-3, with a possible D match to TRBD1 (6 bases). The V end was cut by 6 bases, the J end by 2 bases, with 14 bases between. The CDR3 has 15 residues. Germline loops: CDR1 SEHNR, CDR2 FQNEAQ (reference sequence). The CDR3 nucleotides read TGTGCCAGCAGGTTCGGGGCAGGGGCTGGAAACACCATATATTTT. Its translation is CASRFGAGAGNTIYF. Combining the CDR3 with reference TRBV7-9 and TRBJ1-3 gives the whole variable domain DTGVSQNPRHKITKRGQNVTFRCDPISEHNRLYWYRQTLGQGPEFLTYFQNEAQLEKSRLLSDRFSAERPKGSFSTLEIQRTEQGDSAMYLCASRFGAGAGNTIYFGEGSWLTVV.

The V and J genes are TRBV7-9 and TRBJ1-6, with D unresolved. In germline, CDR1 is SEHNR, CDR2 FQNEAQ (reference sequence). The CDR3 sequence is 15 residues long. V dropped 5 bases and J dropped 9 bases, with 17 bases sitting between them. The CDR3 sequence is CASSPRQGSFSPLHF. CDR3 in DNA: TGTGCCAGCAGCCCCCGCCAAGGGAGTTTTTCACCCCTCCACTTT.

The chain is built from TRBV14 and TRBJ2-2; no firm D call. The CDR3 consists of 14 residues. The V end lost 4 bases, the J end lost 2 bases, and 8 bases lay between the germline ends. Looked up from germline, CDR1 is SGHDN and CDR2 is FVKESK. The CDR3 reads CASSPQANTGELFF. The CDR3 nucleotides read TGTGCCAGCAGCCCGCAGGCAAACACCGGGGAGCTGTTTTTT.

The rearrangement links TRBV6-5 to TRBJ2-5; 12 bases fit TRBD2. The V gene's germline CDR1 is MNHEY and CDR2 SVGAGI. CDR3 size: 15 residues. V trimming: 6 bases; J trimming: 3 bases; junction bases outside the gene matches: 5. As DNA, the CDR3 is TGTGCCAGCAGCCGGAGACTAGCGGGGGAAGAGACCCAGTACTTC. Residues: CASSRRLAGEETQYF.

J is TRBJ2-1 and V is TRBV7-9; D might be TRBD1 (6 bases). The CDR3 loop spans 14 amino acids. CDR1 is SEHNR, CDR2 FQNEAQ, per germline (reference sequence). Trimming removed 5 bases at V and 1 base at J, with 9 bases between. CDR3 amino acids: CASSRGGSYNEQFF. CDR3 bases: TGTGCCAGCAGCCGAGGGGGTTCCTACAATGAGCAGTTCTTC. Filled out from reference TRBV7-9 and TRBJ2-1, the complete variable domain reads DTGVSQNPRHKITKRGQNVTFRCDPISEHNRLYWYRQTLGQGPEFLTYFQNEAQLEKSRLLSDRFSAERPKGSFSTLEIQRTEQGDSAMYLCASSRGGSYNEQFFGPGTRLTVL.

This clone was counted a few times. The chain employs TRBV7-9 and TRBJ2-2; TRBD1 is a possible D gene (6 bases). This CDR3 has 13 residues. The V and J ends lost 3 bases and 7 bases respectively, with 9 bases between them. Germline CDR1 reads SEHNR; CDR2 reads FQNEAQ (reference sequence). This CDR3 reads CASSLTGVGELFF. The CDR3 coding sequence is TGTGCCAGCAGCTTGACAGGCGTCGGGGAGCTGTTTTTT. The full variable domain, with the rest looked up from reference TRBV7-9 and TRBJ2-2, is DTGVSQNPRHKITKRGQNVTFRCDPISEHNRLYWYRQTLGQGPEFLTYFQNEAQLEKSRLLSDRFSAERPKGSFSTLEIQRTEQGDSAMYLCASSLTGVGELFFGEGSRLTVL.

The V call is TRBV2, the J call TRBJ1-1; TRBD1 might be the D (5 bases). Trimming shortened V by 0 bases and J by 5 bases, and 10 bases separated the two germline ends. Germline values: CDR1 SNHLY, CDR2 FYNNEI. This CDR3 spans 14 amino acids. In nucleotides, the CDR3 is TGTGCCAGCAGTGAAGCGGGGCGGGGAACTGAAGCTTTCTTT. Translating it yields CASSEAGRGTEAFF.

This sequence joins TRBV18 and TRBJ2-5, with 7 bases identical to TRBD1. Germline lookup yields CDR1 KGHSH and CDR2 LQKENI. J lost 3 bases, V lost 1 base, and 2 bases had no gene match. CDR3 size: 14 residues. The CDR3 reads CASSPLTGKETQYF. The CDR3 DNA reads as TGTGCCAGCTCACCACTGACAGGGAAAGAGACCCAGTACTTC.

This clone was observed a handful of times. The CDR3 coding sequence is TGTGCCAGCTCACCACTAGCGGGGGGTGTCGGATCCTACAATGAGCAGTTCTTC. Residues: CASSPLAGGVGSYNEQFF. The rearrangement uses TRBV18 and TRBJ2-1, with 10 bases that match TRBD2. V dropped 1 base and J dropped 1; count of bases not matched to a gene: 7. Germline V gene lookup returns CDR1 KGHSH and CDR2 LQKENI. The CDR3 sequence is 18 residues long.

The chain has TRBV7-3 and TRBJ1-1, with D perhaps TRBD1 (6 bases). The CDR3 consists of 17 residues. Trimming pared 0 bases from V and 4 bases from J, leaving 18 bases between. Germline loops: CDR1 SGHTA, CDR2 FQGTGA. CDR3 in DNA: TGTGCCAGCAGCTTAACGGGGGCCCAGGGCGTAGGCACTGAAGCTTTCTTT. Its translation is CASSLTGAQGVGTEAFF.